One and the same sample provided the 26 T cell receptor beta chains below, sequenced in a study of metastatic and nonmetastatic thyroid tumors (dated by TCRdb to 2018 to 2020). Library construction relied on PCR. Sequencer: Illumina HiSeq 4000. Using fastp trimming at Q25 and MiXCR clonotype assembly, TCRdb reanalyzed the public sequencing data and kept in-frame beta chains. This sample lists roughly 38,000 clones; roughly 12% were detected once. The top ten clones comprise about 10% of the sample. No patient had received any treatment before thyroid surgery. Sequencing was carried out using blood. The receptors originated from a male donor with papillary thyroid cancer or a benign thyroid nodule (not recorded which). Some clones in this sample may be carry-over from other donors' samples.

This clone was recorded many times. The gene calls are TRBV28 and TRBJ2-7; 10 bases agree with TRBD1. The CDR3 runs to 14 residues. Germline values: CDR1 MDHEN, CDR2 SYDVKM. V trimming: 10 bases; J trimming: 5 bases; junction bases outside the gene matches: 11. CDR3 residues: CATPLRDRGHEQYF. CDR3 bases: TGTGCCACCCCCCTCCGGGACAGGGGTCACGAGCAGTACTTC.

In its sample, this clone was seen a few times. The chain employs TRBV4-3 and TRBJ1-1; D remains unclear. CDR3 length: 16 residues. Trimming took off 0 bases at V and 1 base at J, with 12 bases between the two ends. Germline-derived CDR1 and CDR2 are LGHNA and YSLEER. The CDR3 DNA is TGCGCCAGCAGCCAAGATCTTGGCCCTCCGAACACTGAAGCTTTCTTT. Encoded protein: CASSQDLGPPNTEAFF.

This clone was picked up many times. The gene calls are TRBV10-2 and TRBJ2-5; D gene unclear. Deletions cut 3 bases from V and 5 bases from J, with 10 bases between. Germline CDR1 and CDR2: WSHSY and SAAADI. This CDR3 has 13 amino acids. CDR3 bases: TGCGCCAGCAGTGAAGGAGTCGGCGAGACCCAGTACTTC. Amino acid sequence: CASSEGVGETQYF.

This clone was seen at least ten times. J is TRBJ1-2 and V is TRBV7-2; D gene unclear. CDR3 size: 13 residues. Germline CDR1 is SGHTA and CDR2 is FQGNSA. Trimming shortened V by 2 bases and J by 2 bases, and 6 bases separated the two germline ends. CDR3 loop: CASSLLANYGYTF. The CDR3 region has the DNA TGTGCCAGCAGCTTATTAGCCAACTATGGCTACACCTTC.

This clone was recorded many times. The CDR3 region is CAIAGTSEKLFF. The CDR3 DNA sequence: TGTGCCATCGCCGGGACGAGTGAAAAACTGTTTTTT. This sequence joins TRBV6-2 or TRBV6-3 and TRBJ1-4; the D gene is possibly TRBD1 (5 bases). Trimming removed 10 bases from V and 7 bases from J, with 13 bases in between. Germline V gene sequence: CDR1 MNHEY, CDR2 SVGEGT. CDR3 length equals 12 residues.

Details on this clone: The junction and the germline gene differ at one end; a read error may be behind it. V and J are TRBV3-1 and TRBJ2-1, with 14 bases identical to TRBD2. The CDR3 extends over 15 amino acids. Germline V gene data show CDR1 as LGHDT and CDR2 as YNNKEL (reference sequence). CDR3 protein: CASSQDPGTSGRKVF. DNA for the CDR3: TGTGCCAGCAGCCAAGATCCCGGGACTAGCGGGAGAAAGGTCTTC.

Remarks on this clone: Being one base from a much bigger clone, this may be a read error. This chain's CDR3 is CAISLLADTQYF. In DNA, the CDR3 is TGCGCCATCAGCCTCTTGGCAGATACGCAGTATTTT. The chain has TRBV4-1 and TRBJ2-3; unclear D gene. The CDR3 spans 12 residues. Germline V gene data show CDR1 as MGHRA and CDR2 as YSYEKL.

This clone showed up many times. The V call is TRBV6-4, the J call TRBJ2-1, with 8 bases matching TRBD2. The CDR3 sequence is 13 residues long. CDR1 and CDR2 from the germline V gene are MRHNA and SNTAGT. V shed 8 bases, J shed 8 bases, and the junction held 8 bases outside the gene matches. CDR3 bases: TGTGCCAGCTCCCAGCGGGAGTTCGATGAGCAGTTCTTC. Its translation is CASSQREFDEQFF.

This clone was detected a few times. The V call is TRBV10-1, the J call TRBJ1-3; perhaps TRBD1 as D (5 bases). Germline V CDR1 and CDR2: WNHNN, SYGVQD (reference sequence). The CDR3 is 17 amino acids. The CDR3 region has the DNA TGCGCAGATCACAGGTCAACAGAACCTAAATCTGGAAACACCATATATTTT. It yields the protein CADHRSTEPKSGNTIYF.

This clone has ten or more counts. The CDR3 does not end in the conserved phenylalanine or tryptophan, so this is likely a read error. Other DNA sequences in this specimen translate into the identical CDR3. The V and J genes are TRBV6-1 and TRBJ2-7; D gene uncertain. The V end was cut by 1 base, the J end by 4 bases, with 17 bases between. The CDR3 runs 16 residues. The germline gives CDR1 MNHNS, CDR2 SASEGT. The CDR3, as DNA: TGTGCCAGCAGTGAAGACCCAAGCGCCACCCAATACGAGCAGTACCTC. Translated: CASSEDPSATQYEQYL.

The gene calls are TRBV28 and TRBJ2-7; D tentatively fits TRBD1 or TRBD2 (5 bases each). The CDR3 has 16 amino acids. Germline CDR1 MDHEN, CDR2 SYDVKM. V was pared by 7 bases and J by 2 bases, with 21 bases between. The DNA for the CDR3 is TGTGCCAGCACGAGCCCGTGGTGGGACCCGGCCTACGAGCAGTACTTC. This codes for CASTSPWWDPAYEQYF.

There are many counts of this clone. The sample carries other DNA sequences with the same CDR3. This chain links TRBV10-3 with TRBJ2-7, with D possibly being TRBD1 (6 bases). Trimming shortened V by 2 bases and J by 6 bases, and 11 bases separated the two germline ends. In germline, CDR1 is ENHRY, CDR2 SYGVKD. The CDR3 loop spans 13 amino acids. This CDR3 reads CAISEVGGSEQYF. CDR3 in DNA: TGTGCCATCAGTGAGGTTGGGGGCAGCGAGCAGTACTTC.

The chain recombines TRBV18 with TRBJ2-5; 7 nucleotides match TRBD1. The CDR3 has 16 amino acids. Germline lookup yields CDR1 KGHSH and CDR2 LQKENI. J was trimmed by 4 bases and V by 6 bases; bases with no gene match: 14. CDR3 region: CASSPLRQGGRETQYF. The DNA of the CDR3 is TGTGCCAGCTCTCCGCTTCGACAGGGTGGCCGAGAGACCCAGTACTTC.

The table lists this clone with many counts. The rearrangement uses TRBV12-3 or TRBV12-4 and TRBJ2-1; D might be TRBD1 (6 bases). The length of the CDR3 is 14 residues. V lost 9 bases and J lost 7, with 19 bases in between. CDR3 nucleotide sequence: TGTGCCAGTATATCCGGACAGTATCCGAATGAGCAGTTCTTC. This gives the protein CASISGQYPNEQFF.

This clone was counted at least ten times. The V gene is TRBV6-1, the J gene TRBJ2-5, with a weak D call TRBD2 (5 bases). Trimming took off 6 bases at V and 5 bases at J, with 13 bases between the two ends. This CDR3 has 13 amino acids. Germline values: CDR1 MNHNS, CDR2 SASEGT. CDR3 sequence reads: CASRPTSTETQYF. DNA for the CDR3: TGTGCCAGCAGGCCCACTAGTACGGAGACCCAGTACTTC.

This clone was seen at least ten times. The V gene is TRBV6-5, the J gene TRBJ2-4; 7 nucleotides align to TRBD2. This CDR3 contains 15 residues. Germline V lookup: CDR1 MNHEY, CDR2 SVGAGI. The trim removed 2 bases at V and 5 bases at J, leaving 6 bases unmatched. This CDR3 reads CASSYGRLAENIQYF. CDR3 nucleotides: TGTGCCAGCAGTTACGGCCGTCTAGCGGAAAACATTCAGTACTTC.

Remarks on this clone: With a much larger clone just one base away, this may be a read error. V and J are TRBV4-3 and TRBJ2-7; 11 nucleotides line up with TRBD1. The CDR3 has 17 residues. CDR1 LGHNA and CDR2 YSLEER come from the germline V gene. V gave up 4 bases and J gave up 2 bases; unmatched junction bases: 10. CDR3 loop: CASSRIGTGGAPYEQYF. The CDR3 bases are TGCGCCAGCAGCCGTATAGGGACAGGGGGTGCCCCCTACGAGCAGTACTTC.

This clone is medium-sized by share. This rearrangement joins TRBV27 to TRBJ1-2; D not certain. The CDR3 sequence is 13 residues long. The V and J ends lost 3 bases and 2 bases respectively, with 7 bases between them. Per the germline V gene, CDR1 is MNHEY and CDR2 is SMNVEV (reference sequence). CDR3 DNA: TGTGCCAGCAGTTTCGCGGTGAACTATGGCTACACCTTC. Protein product: CASSFAVNYGYTF.

This clone has at least ten counts. The chain recombines TRBV20-1 with TRBJ2-2, with D possibly TRBD1 on 5 matching bases. With 0 bases removed from V and 7 bases from J, the gap between germline ends came to 24 bases. CDR3 length: 18 residues. The germline CDR1 and CDR2 sequences are DFQATT and SNEGSKA (reference sequence). The DNA for the CDR3 is TGCAGTGCTAGAGATCAAGGGTGGCAGGGCTCAACGGTCGGGGAGCTGTTTTTT. This encodes CSARDQGWQGSTVGELFF.

This clone was seen many times. The chain is built from TRBV11-2 and TRBJ1-1, with no clear D. Germline CDR1 is SGHAT and CDR2 is FQNNGV. Trimming took 2 bases from V and 6 from J, leaving 10 bases between them. The CDR3 spans 13 residues. DNA of the CDR3: TGTGCCAGCAGCTTATCTGGACTGCCTGAAGCTTTCTTT. Translation gives CASSLSGLPEAFF.

This clone was observed many times. Possible read error: a much larger clone is one base away. The CDR3 ends on some other residue instead of the conserved phenylalanine or tryptophan, so this is likely a read error. The chain joins TRBV10-2 to TRBJ2-7; D remains unclear. V gave up 2 bases and J gave up 0 bases, with 2 bases separating them. The CDR3 covers 12 residues. The germline V gene has CDR1 WSHSY and CDR2 SAAADI. CDR3 nucleotides: TGCGCCAGCAGTGAGCTCTCCTACGAGCAGTACTCC. Translated, it gives CASSELSYEQYS.

This clone was observed a handful of times. V usage is TRBV28 and J usage is TRBJ1-2; a possible D gene is TRBD1 (5 bases). From germline, CDR1 is MDHEN and CDR2 SYDVKM. The CDR3 has 15 amino acids. V was shortened by 3 bases and J by 3 bases, with 14 bases between the two germline ends. CDR3 in DNA: TGTGCCAGCAGTTTCGGGGCTTCCATGGACTATGGCTACACCTTC. It is translated as CASSFGASMDYGYTF.

With respect to this clone: Given the absence of the conserved phenylalanine or tryptophan at the CDR3 end, a read error is likely. The chain carries TRBV6-2 or TRBV6-3 and TRBJ1-1, with D uncertain. Germline V gives CDR1 MNHEY, CDR2 SVGEGT. This CDR3 has 12 residues. The CDR3 is CASSDEDTEAFL. Written as DNA, the CDR3 is TGTGCTAGCAGCGATGAGGACACTGAAGCTTTCCTT.

J is TRBJ2-1 and V is TRBV7-2, with TRBD2 identical over 10 bases. J gave up 4 bases and V 0 bases, and 6 bases lay outside the gene matches. There are 17 residues in the CDR3. Germline V gene lookup returns CDR1 SGHTA and CDR2 FQGNSA. The CDR3 DNA sequence: TGTGCCAGCAGCTTAGCGCGGGCTAGCGGGAGTTACAATGAGCAGTTCTTC. This codes for CASSLARASGSYNEQFF.

This clone was recorded many times. The V gene is TRBV28, the J gene TRBJ1-3; D remains ambiguous. The CDR3 has 14 residues. Germline loops: CDR1 MDHEN, CDR2 SYDVKM. CDR3 DNA: TGTGCAGGCCAAGGATACAACTCTGGAAACACCATATATTTT. Its protein product is CAGQGYNSGNTIYF.

This clone appeared many times. The chain combines TRBV6-1 with TRBJ1-5; D might be TRBD1 (6 bases). CDR1 and CDR2 from the germline V gene are MNHNS and SASEGT. This CDR3 is built from 12 residues. Trimming shortened V by 7 bases and J by 7 bases, and 11 bases separated the two germline ends. The CDR3 nucleotides read TGTGCCAGCACCGCAGGGGAGCAGCCCCAGCATTTT. Its translation: CASTAGEQPQHF.